The 30 T cell receptor beta chains in this list originate from one sample, sequenced in a study of blood T cell repertoires in COVID-19. The assay was immunoSEQ multiplex PCR, and TCRdb's table has in-frame clones only and misses some. Of about 120,000 clones in the sample, nearly 90% were seen once. Sequenced material: peripheral blood. The receptors stem from a woman in her fifties or sixties with COVID-19, enrolled during active disease.

The chain is built from TRBV7-8 and TRBJ1-4; D gene uncertain. Germline values: CDR1 SGHVS, CDR2 FQNEAQ. V lost 8 bases, J lost 3 bases, and 22 bases lay in between. The CDR3 runs 17 residues. CDR3 coding DNA: TGTGCCAGCTTGAAAACTAGGGTGAAGCTTTCTAATGAAAAACTGTTTTTT. Its protein is CASLKTRVKLSNEKLFF.

This clone has just one count. V usage is TRBV5-4 and J usage is TRBJ2-1; D may be TRBD2 (7 bases). Germline assignment: CDR1 SGHNT and CDR2 YYREEE (reference sequence). The CDR3 loop spans 15 amino acids. The germline V and J ends were trimmed by 5 bases and 6 bases, with 18 bases remaining between them. CDR3 DNA sequence: TGTGCCAGCAGGTTCGGGGGGCCGCGGATCAATGAGCAGTTCTTC. Its protein is CASRFGGPRINEQFF.

The rearrangement joins TRBV5-1 to TRBJ2-5, with 9 bases matching TRBD1. Germline V lookup: CDR1 SGHRS, CDR2 YFSETQ. V lost 4 bases to trimming and J lost 7 bases; unmatched junction nucleotides: 5. The CDR3 is 13 residues long. The DNA of the CDR3 is TGCGCCAGCAGCACGGGACAGGGAGGGACCCAGTACTTC. Translation gives CASSTGQGGTQYF.

The chain links TRBV6-2 or TRBV6-3 to TRBJ2-2; 12 bases match TRBD2. V lost 3 bases, J lost 3 bases, and 5 bases stayed unmatched. Germline assignment: CDR1 MNHEY and CDR2 SVGEGT. The CDR3 runs 17 residues. The CDR3 bases are TGTGCCAGCAGTTATCTAGCGGGGGGGCCTGACACCGGGGAGCTGTTTTTT. It encodes CASSYLAGGPDTGELFF.

This chain joins TRBV9 and TRBJ2-1, with TRBD1 matching 7 bases. The CDR3 loop spans 13 amino acids. CDR1 and CDR2 from the germline V gene are SGDLS and YYNGEE. Trimming at V came to 5 bases and at J to 5 bases, leaving 4 bases not matched to a gene. CDR3 in DNA: TGTGCCAGCAGTTGGGACAGAAACAATGAGCAGTTCTTC. Protein sequence: CASSWDRNNEQFF. The entire variable domain, with the rest obtained from reference TRBV9 and TRBJ2-1, is as follows: DSGVTQTPKHLITATGQRVTLRCSPRSGDLSVYWYQQSLDQGLQFLIQYYNGEERAKGNILERFSAQQFPDLHSELNLSSLELGDSALYFCASSWDRNNEQFFGPGTRLTVL.

V is TRBV5-1 and J is TRBJ1-1; no clear D gene. The germline V and J ends were trimmed by 1 base and 2 bases, with 12 bases remaining between them. The CDR3 extends over 15 amino acids. Germline V lookup: CDR1 SGHRS, CDR2 YFSETQ. CDR3 in amino acids: CASSLPRGSNTEAFF. DNA for the CDR3: TGCGCCAGCAGCTTGCCCCGGGGATCTAACACTGAAGCTTTCTTT.

The sample holds a few counts of this clone. The rearrangement uses TRBV3-1 (or the pseudogene TRBV3-2) and TRBJ1-4; D not resolved. V lost 4 bases to trimming and J lost 8 bases, with 8 bases between them. The length of the CDR3 is 12 residues. CDR1 and CDR2 (germline): LGHDT, YNNKEL (reference sequence). DNA for the CDR3: TGTGCCAGCAGCCCGGCGGGAGAAAAACTGTTTTTT. Its protein is CASSPAGEKLFF.

The genes are TRBV18 and TRBJ2-7, with TRBD1 matching over 8 bases. V was pared by 3 bases and J by 6 bases, with 7 bases of the junction left unmatched. The germline V gene has CDR1 KGHSH and CDR2 LQKENI. This CDR3 contains 14 residues. CDR3: CASSPLDRVGEQYF. Here the CDR3 DNA reads TGTGCCAGCTCACCTCTGGACAGGGTCGGCGAGCAGTACTTC.

This clone was seen a single time. The gene calls are TRBV7-9 and TRBJ2-7; 8 bases align to TRBD2. The germline V gene encodes CDR1 SEHNR and CDR2 FQNEAQ (reference sequence). V shed 10 bases, J shed 7 bases, and the junction held 18 bases outside the gene matches. CDR3 length: 15 residues. The chain's CDR3 is CAILPLASGGSEQYF. The CDR3 DNA reads TGTGCCATCCTACCTTTGGCCTCGGGGGGGAGTGAGCAGTACTTC.

The chain recombines TRBV9 with TRBJ1-1, with TRBD1 matching over 9 bases. The length of the CDR3 is 18 residues. The germline V gene encodes CDR1 SGDLS and CDR2 YYNGEE. J was trimmed by 2 bases and V by 0 bases; bases with no gene match: 11. Here the CDR3 DNA reads TGTGCCAGCAGCGTAGGTGAGGGACAGGGTCAAGTAAACACTGAAGCTTTCTTT. This sequence encodes CASSVGEGQGQVNTEAFF.

The gene calls are TRBV5-1 and TRBJ1-1, with TRBD1 identical over 7 bases. Germline V gene sequence: CDR1 SGHRS, CDR2 YFSETQ. J lost 0 bases, V lost 0 bases, and 2 bases had no gene match. This CDR3 spans 15 amino acids. CDR3 protein: CASSLGGQLNTEAFF. The CDR3 region has the DNA TGCGCCAGCAGCTTGGGGGGACAGCTGAACACTGAAGCTTTCTTT.

V and J are TRBV27 and TRBJ1-2; 8 bases are a match to TRBD1. The CDR3 has 14 residues. Germline values: CDR1 MNHEY, CDR2 SMNVEV (reference sequence). The J segment lost 8 bases and the V segment lost 0 bases, leaving 5 bases of the junction unmatched. CDR3 region: CASSLSGQGEGYTF. Written as DNA, the CDR3 is TGTGCCAGCAGTTTATCCGGACAGGGAGAAGGCTACACCTTC.

The gene calls are TRBV6-2 or TRBV6-3 and TRBJ2-1; a possible D gene is TRBD1 (6 bases). This CDR3 spans 14 amino acids. V was trimmed by 5 bases and J by 7 bases, leaving 15 bases between them. Germline assignment: CDR1 MNHEY and CDR2 SVGEGT. DNA for the CDR3: TGTGCCAGCAGTCGCCAGGGGTCTCGGAATGAGCAGTTCTTC. It yields the protein CASSRQGSRNEQFF.

The genes are TRBV6-5 and TRBJ1-4; tentative D call: TRBD1 (6 bases). Trimming shortened V by 2 bases and J by 5 bases, and 12 bases separated the two germline ends. The CDR3 has 15 amino acids. Germline-derived CDR1 and CDR2 are MNHEY and SVGAGI. The CDR3 bases are TGTGCCAGCAGTTACGTGGGGGCCGAGAATGAAAAACTGTTTTTT. Its protein is CASSYVGAENEKLFF.

The CDR3 DNA follows: TGTGCCACCAGCAAGGAGGCTGGGGGCTACACCTTC. Protein product: CATSKEAGGYTF. The chain combines TRBV15 with TRBJ1-2; D remains ambiguous. Germline CDR1 LNHNV, CDR2 YYDKDF (reference sequence). V was clipped by 4 bases and J by 8 bases, with 11 bases between them. The CDR3 contains 12 residues. Full variable domain (rest looked up from reference TRBV15 and TRBJ1-2): DAMVIQNPRYQVTQFGKPVTLSCSQTLNHNVMYWYQQKSSQAPKLLFHYYDKDFNNEADTPDNFQSRRPNTSFCFLDIRSPGLGDTAMYLCATSKEAGGYTFGSGTRLTVV.

The chain is built from TRBV20-1 and TRBJ1-1, with TRBD1 matching over 7 bases. V lost 3 bases, J lost 2 bases, and 3 bases stayed unmatched. Per germline, CDR1 DFQATT and CDR2 SNEGSKA (reference sequence). This CDR3 has 13 residues. The chain's CDR3 is CSASNRGNTEAFF. The CDR3 nucleotides are TGCAGTGCTAGTAACAGGGGAAACACTGAAGCTTTCTTT.

The gene calls are TRBV6-6 and TRBJ1-2, with 8 nucleotides matching TRBD1. Germline V lookup: CDR1 MNHNY, CDR2 SVGAGI (reference sequence). The length of the CDR3 is 19 residues. V shed 5 bases, J shed 4 bases, and the junction held 21 bases outside the gene matches. CDR3: CASSRRTMTNRGVGYGYTF. The DNA of the CDR3 is TGTGCCAGCAGTCGACGAACAATGACCAACAGGGGGGTTGGCTATGGCTACACCTTC.

This clone came up once. This sequence joins TRBV7-9 and TRBJ2-5; D gene uncertain. The germline CDR1 and CDR2 sequences are SEHNR and FQNEAQ (reference sequence). The V end was cut by 1 base, the J end by 5 bases, with 8 bases between. The CDR3 covers 13 residues. The CDR3 DNA follows: TGTGCCAGCAGCTTAGACAGCAGGGAGACCCAGTACTTC. Its protein product is CASSLDSRETQYF.

Here the CDR3 reads CASSLATGGNTEAFF. CDR3 DNA sequence: TGCGCCAGCAGCCTAGCGACAGGGGGGAACACTGAAGCTTTCTTT. This chain uses TRBV5-1 with TRBJ1-1; 9 bases line up with TRBD1. With 4 bases clipped from V and 1 base from J, the junction kept 5 bases outside the gene matches. CDR1 is SGHRS, CDR2 YFSETQ, per germline. This CDR3 comprises 15 residues.

The CDR3 DNA follows: TGTGCCAGCAGCTTGGGGCGGGGACTAGTGGAATACAATGAGCAGTTCTTC. The encoded protein is CASSLGRGLVEYNEQFF. J is TRBJ2-1 and V is TRBV7-9; 8 bases agree with TRBD2. CDR3 length equals 17 residues. CDR1 is SEHNR, CDR2 FQNEAQ, per germline (reference sequence). The ends lost 3 bases at V and 4 bases at J; junction bases unmatched: 11. The whole variable domain, remainder taken from reference TRBV7-9 and TRBJ2-1, is DTGVSQNPRHKITKRGQNVTFRCDPISEHNRLYWYRQTLGQGPEFLTYFQNEAQLEKSRLLSDRFSAERPKGSFSTLEIQRTEQGDSAMYLCASSLGRGLVEYNEQFFGPGTRLTVL.

The V gene is TRBV19, the J gene TRBJ2-2; a weak D match, TRBD1 (6 bases). Looked up from germline, CDR1 is LNHDA and CDR2 is SQIVND (reference sequence). Between the trimmed V and J ends, which lost 4 bases and 3 bases, there was a span of 12 bases. The CDR3 extends over 15 amino acids. DNA of the CDR3: TGTGCCAGTAGTAAACAGGGTTCTCACACCGGGGAGCTGTTTTTT. This sequence encodes CASSKQGSHTGELFF.

V gene TRBV7-2 combines with J gene TRBJ1-2; unclear D gene. Trimming took 1 base from V and 7 from J, leaving 10 bases between them. Per the germline V gene, CDR1 is SGHTA and CDR2 is FQGNSA. This CDR3 region has 13 residues. DNA of the CDR3: TGTGCCAGCAGCTTAGGTGGAGGGTTTGGCTACACCTTC. Translation gives CASSLGGGFGYTF. The variable domain in full, with the rest retrieved from reference TRBV7-2 and TRBJ1-2, is GAGVSQSPSNKVTEKGKDVELRCDPISGHTALYWYRQSLGQGLEFLIYFQGNSAPDKSGLPSDRFSAERTGGSVSTLTIQRTQQEDSAVYLCASSLGGGFGYTFGSGTRLTVV.

The chain joins TRBV7-2 to TRBJ2-2, with 10 nucleotides matching TRBD2. Trimming at V came to 1 base and at J to 5 bases, leaving 1 base not matched to a gene. The CDR3 extends over 15 amino acids. CDR1 SGHTA and CDR2 FQGNSA come from the germline V gene. The CDR3 nucleotides read TGTGCCAGCAGCTTAGGAGCGGGGGGGACCGGGGAGCTGTTTTTT. Protein product: CASSLGAGGTGELFF. Looking up the rest from reference TRBV7-2 and TRBJ2-2 gives the full variable domain: GAGVSQSPSNKVTEKGKDVELRCDPISGHTALYWYRQSLGQGLEFLIYFQGNSAPDKSGLPSDRFSAERTGGSVSTLTIQRTQQEDSAVYLCASSLGAGGTGELFFGEGSRLTVL.

The chain is built from TRBV19 and TRBJ1-5, with D uncertain. The CDR3 spans 13 residues. The germline V gene encodes CDR1 LNHDA and CDR2 SQIVND (reference sequence). The V and J ends lost 5 bases and 4 bases respectively, with 9 bases between them. CDR3: CASSPPGNQPQHF. CDR3 bases: TGTGCCAGTAGTCCCCCGGGGAATCAGCCCCAGCATTTT.

The J gene is TRBJ2-7, the V gene TRBV2; 11 bases fit TRBD1. Germline V lookup: CDR1 SNHLY, CDR2 FYNNEI. Trimming at V came to 6 bases and at J to 4 bases, leaving 5 bases not matched to a gene. The CDR3 is 14 residues long. The CDR3 loop reads CASSSGTGGYEQYF. The CDR3 nucleotides read TGTGCCAGCAGCTCCGGGACAGGGGGTTACGAGCAGTACTTC.

This chain links TRBV11-2 with TRBJ2-1, with 8 bases identical to TRBD2. The CDR3 is 16 amino acids. The V and J ends lost 0 bases and 6 bases, in that order; junction bases with no gene match: 7. Germline assignment: CDR1 SGHAT and CDR2 FQNNGV. The CDR3 DNA is TGTGCCAGCAGCTTAGAGCGGGGGGCTTGGGGCAATGAGCAGTTCTTC. Translation: CASSLERGAWGNEQFF.

The table lists this clone with a few counts. J is TRBJ1-1 and V is TRBV25-1; D is uncertain. The germline gives CDR1 MGHDK, CDR2 SYGVNS. The CDR3 extends over 17 amino acids. Trimming removed 1 base at V and 11 bases at J, with 26 bases between. The CDR3 spells CASSELGILNLPVGAFF. The CDR3 DNA reads as TGTGCCAGCAGTGAATTGGGTATTCTTAATTTGCCTGTCGGGGCTTTCTTT.

As regards this clone: Other DNA sequences within the sample encode an identical CDR3. The CDR3 nucleotides are TGCGCCAGCAGCCAAGAACCGGGTTCGGATACGCAGTATTTT. Translating gives CASSQEPGSDTQYF. This sequence joins TRBV4-3 and TRBJ2-3; D not certain. The CDR3 runs to 14 residues. The V gene's germline CDR1 is LGHNA and CDR2 YSLEER. V gave up 0 bases and J gave up 6 bases, with 10 bases separating them.

The gene calls are TRBV27 and TRBJ1-2; 7 bases are shared with TRBD1. The CDR3 is made up of 13 amino acids. From germline, CDR1 is MNHEY and CDR2 SMNVEV (reference sequence). Losses at the gene ends were 6 bases for V and 7 bases for J; bases not matched to a gene: 8. CDR3 nucleotide sequence: TGTGCCAGCAGGGGGACAGCCGGAGTTGGCTACACCTTC. This gives the protein CASRGTAGVGYTF.

V gene TRBV4-3 combines with J gene TRBJ2-7; D not certain. This CDR3 region has 15 residues. Germline CDR1 reads LGHNA; CDR2 reads YSLEER. Between the trimmed V and J ends, which lost 0 bases and 2 bases, there was a span of 11 bases. CDR3: CASSQDWASTYEQYF. CDR3 DNA sequence: TGCGCCAGCAGCCAAGATTGGGCCAGTACCTACGAGCAGTACTTC.